This T cell receptor beta chain was recovered during a study of early T cells in non-severe SARS-CoV-2 infection. Across the whole study: The chains were unpaired, and the sequenced material was bulk RNA from unsorted whole blood.

This clonotype was counted many times. The CDR3 contains 14 residues. Germline lookup yields CDR1 SGHNT and CDR2 YYREEE (reference sequence). Trimming cost V 3 bases and J 2 bases, with 9 bases left between them. Unique molecular identifiers were attached to individual cDNA molecules. TCRdb passed the 5' RACE reads through MiXCR, listing each CDR3 protein once. The data hold approximately 56,000 distinct CDR3 sequences, with about 9.3% observed a single time. The chain carries TRBV5-4 and TRBJ2-1; no definite D call. The clonotype was recovered from an adult who was a healthcare worker with PCR-confirmed SARS-CoV-2 infection or an uninfected control (not recorded which). The sequenced material came from whole blood. CDR3 protein: CASSSPRTYNEQFF. As DNA, the CDR3 is TGTGCCAGCAGCTCCCCCAGGACCTACAATGAGCAGTTCTTC.